Detailed here is one T cell receptor (beta chain). The source of the sample is a study of cytotoxic CD8 clonotypes in ibrutinib-treated CLL. V gave up 0 bases and J gave up 3 bases, with 14 bases separating them. Germline V gene sequence: CDR1 MRHNA, CDR2 SNTAGT. This CDR3 has 16 residues. This table comes from immunoSEQ multiplex PCR, and its TCRdb copy is limited to in-frame clones, with some not included. The repertoire holds about 56,000 clones, with around 60% as singletons. This receptor was obtained from a human donor with chronic lymphocytic leukemia. Sequences were derived from PBMCs, sampled after 24 months of ibrutinib treatment. This chain uses TRBV6-4 with TRBJ1-2; D is possibly TRBD1 (5 bases). In nucleotides, the CDR3 is TGTGCCAGCAGTGACTCTGGGGGAAGCGGGTACTATGGCTACACCTTC. Translation gives CASSDSGGSGYYGYTF.